The present T cell receptor (beta chain) was sequenced within a study of regulatory T cells in long-lasting Graves disease. Study outcomes and limitations: The number of shared public clonotypes was higher in persistent patients (approximately 3,000) than new patients (under 1,000).

In building TCR beta libraries, iRepertoire HTBI primers were used together with Arm-PCR of CDR3 regions. TCRdb called the multiplex PCR reads again in MiXCR, with one record for every CDR3 protein. The sample yields a few hundred thousand distinct CDR3 sequences, around 15% seen once. Time point: newly diagnosed GD, antithyroid drugs for less than 3 months. RNA extracted from PBMCs served as the sequencing template. Graves' disease diagnosis followed American Thyroid Association guidelines. In regard to this clonotype: Its specificity is unknown.

CDR1 SGHVS and CDR2 FQNEAQ come from the germline V gene. V lost 3 bases and J lost 7, with 11 bases in between. This CDR3 comprises 13 residues. The same sample was also studied in work on T cells in Graves' hyperthyroidism and ophthalmopathy. That publication notes: Uncontrolled infection, other autoimmune disease, pregnancy or lactation excluded patients. Also found in blood were most expanded thyroid clonotypes above 0.001.

The sample here was peripheral blood mononuclear cells (PBMCs), taken at new diagnosis, from a patient treated with antithyroid drugs. V gene TRBV7-8 combines with J gene TRBJ2-3, with TRBD2 as a possible D gene (6 bases). The sequence was obtained from a woman between 18 and 30 years old with Graves disease. CDR3 nucleotides: TGTGCCAGCAGCTTCCGCGGGGCAAATACGCAGTATTTT. Amino acids: CASSFRGANTQYF.